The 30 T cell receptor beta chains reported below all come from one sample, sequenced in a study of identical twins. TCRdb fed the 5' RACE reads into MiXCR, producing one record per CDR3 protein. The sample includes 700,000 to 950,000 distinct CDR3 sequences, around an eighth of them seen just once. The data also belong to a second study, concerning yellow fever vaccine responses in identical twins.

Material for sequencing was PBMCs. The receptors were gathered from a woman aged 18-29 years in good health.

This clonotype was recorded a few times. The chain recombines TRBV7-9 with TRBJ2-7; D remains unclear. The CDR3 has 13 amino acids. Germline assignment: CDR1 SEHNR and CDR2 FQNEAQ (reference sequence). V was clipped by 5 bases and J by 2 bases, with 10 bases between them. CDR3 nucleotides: TGTGCCAGCAGCCCAACAAGTACCTACGAGCAGTACGTC. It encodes CASSPTSTYEQYV.

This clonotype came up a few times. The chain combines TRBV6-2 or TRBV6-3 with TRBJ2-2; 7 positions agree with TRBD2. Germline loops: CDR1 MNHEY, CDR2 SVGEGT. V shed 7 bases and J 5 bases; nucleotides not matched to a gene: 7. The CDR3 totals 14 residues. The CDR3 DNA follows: TGTGCCAGCACCCGGGAGGATTCAACCGGGGAGCTGTTTTTT. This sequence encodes CASTREDSTGELFF.

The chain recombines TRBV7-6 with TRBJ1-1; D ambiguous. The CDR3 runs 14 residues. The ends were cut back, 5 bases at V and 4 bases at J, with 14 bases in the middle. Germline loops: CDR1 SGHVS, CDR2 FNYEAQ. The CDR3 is CASSPLLQSTEAFF. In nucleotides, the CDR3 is TGTGCCAGCAGCCCCCTACTTCAGAGCACTGAAGCTTTCTTT.

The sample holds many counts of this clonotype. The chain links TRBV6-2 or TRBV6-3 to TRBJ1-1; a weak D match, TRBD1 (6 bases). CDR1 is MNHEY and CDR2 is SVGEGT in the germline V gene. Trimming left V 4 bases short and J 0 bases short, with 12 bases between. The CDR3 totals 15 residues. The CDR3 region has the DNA TGTGCCAGCAGTTCAACGGGACAACTGAACACTGAAGCTTTCTTT. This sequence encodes CASSSTGQLNTEAFF.

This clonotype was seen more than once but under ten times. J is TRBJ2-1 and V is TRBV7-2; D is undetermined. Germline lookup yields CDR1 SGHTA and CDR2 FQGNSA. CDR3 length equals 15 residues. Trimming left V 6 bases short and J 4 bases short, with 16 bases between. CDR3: CASSPLGTKYNEQFF. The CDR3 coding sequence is TGTGCCAGCAGTCCACTGGGAACAAAATACAATGAGCAGTTCTTC.

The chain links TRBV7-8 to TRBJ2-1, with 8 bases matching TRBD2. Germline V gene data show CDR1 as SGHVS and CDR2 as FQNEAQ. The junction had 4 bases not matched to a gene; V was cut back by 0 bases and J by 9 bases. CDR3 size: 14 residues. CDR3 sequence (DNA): TGTGCCAGCAGCTTAGCGGAGCTAGCGGGTGAGCAGTTCTTC. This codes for CASSLAELAGEQFF. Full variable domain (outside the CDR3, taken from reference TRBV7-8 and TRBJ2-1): GAGVSQSPRYKVAKRGQDVALRCDPISGHVSLFWYQQALGQGPEFLTYFQNEAQLDKSGLPSDRFFAERPEGSVSTLKIQRTQQEDSAVYLCASSLAELAGEQFFGPGTRLTVL.

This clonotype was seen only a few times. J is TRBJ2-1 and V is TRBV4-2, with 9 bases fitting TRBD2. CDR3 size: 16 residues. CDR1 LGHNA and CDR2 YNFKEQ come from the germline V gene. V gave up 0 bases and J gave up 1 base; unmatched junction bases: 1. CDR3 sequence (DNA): TGTGCCAGCAGCCAAGAGACTAGCGGATCCTACAATGAGCAGTTCTTC. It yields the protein CASSQETSGSYNEQFF.

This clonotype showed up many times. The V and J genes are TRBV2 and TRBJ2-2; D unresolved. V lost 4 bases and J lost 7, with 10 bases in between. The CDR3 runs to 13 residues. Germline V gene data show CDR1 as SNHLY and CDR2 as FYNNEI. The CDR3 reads CASSASSHGELFF. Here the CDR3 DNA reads TGTGCCAGCAGTGCTAGTAGTCACGGGGAGCTGTTTTTT.

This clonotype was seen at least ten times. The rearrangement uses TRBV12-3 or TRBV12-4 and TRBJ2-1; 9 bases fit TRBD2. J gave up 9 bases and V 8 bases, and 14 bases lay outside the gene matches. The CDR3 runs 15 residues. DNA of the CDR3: TGTGCCAGCTCCACAGGTCCGGGACTAGCTGTTGAGCAGTTCTTC. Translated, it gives CASSTGPGLAVEQFF.

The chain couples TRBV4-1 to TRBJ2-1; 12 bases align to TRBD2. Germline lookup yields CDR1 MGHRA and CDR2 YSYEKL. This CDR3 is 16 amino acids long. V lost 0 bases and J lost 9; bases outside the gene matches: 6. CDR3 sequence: CASSQEPSGGASEQFF. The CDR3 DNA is TGCGCCAGCAGCCAAGAACCTAGCGGGGGGGCCAGTGAGCAGTTCTTC.

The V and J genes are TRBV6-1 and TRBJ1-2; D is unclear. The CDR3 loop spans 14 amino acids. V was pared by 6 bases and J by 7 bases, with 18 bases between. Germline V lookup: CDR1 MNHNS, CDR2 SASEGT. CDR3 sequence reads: CASRPRSLLGGYTF. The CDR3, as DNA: TGTGCCAGCAGGCCGAGGTCCCTACTCGGTGGCTACACCTTC.

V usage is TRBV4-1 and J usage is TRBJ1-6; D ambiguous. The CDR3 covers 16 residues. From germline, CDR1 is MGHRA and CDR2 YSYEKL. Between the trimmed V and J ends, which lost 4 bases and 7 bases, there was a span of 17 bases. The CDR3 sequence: CASSRNLQSSNSPLHF. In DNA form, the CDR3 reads TGCGCCAGCAGCCGTAACCTACAGAGTTCAAATTCACCCCTCCACTTT.

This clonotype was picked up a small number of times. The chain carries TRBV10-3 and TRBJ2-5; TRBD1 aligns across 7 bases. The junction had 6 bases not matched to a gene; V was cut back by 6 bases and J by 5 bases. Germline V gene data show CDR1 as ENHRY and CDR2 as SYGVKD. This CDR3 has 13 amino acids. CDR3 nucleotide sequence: TGTGCCATCAGCGGACAGGATAGGGAGACCCAGTACTTC. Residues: CAISGQDRETQYF.

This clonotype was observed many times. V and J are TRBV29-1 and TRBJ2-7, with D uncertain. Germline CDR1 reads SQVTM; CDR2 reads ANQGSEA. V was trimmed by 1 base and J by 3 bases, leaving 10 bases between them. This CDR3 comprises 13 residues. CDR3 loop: CSVEGGAGYEQYF. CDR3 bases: TGCAGCGTTGAAGGAGGCGCAGGCTACGAGCAGTACTTC.

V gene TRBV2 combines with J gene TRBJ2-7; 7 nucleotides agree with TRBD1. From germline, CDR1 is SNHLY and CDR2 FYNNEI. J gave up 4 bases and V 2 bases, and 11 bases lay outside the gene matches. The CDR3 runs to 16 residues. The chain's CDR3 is CASSETGADGFYEQYF. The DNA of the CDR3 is TGTGCCAGCAGTGAAACAGGGGCTGATGGTTTTTACGAGCAGTACTTC.

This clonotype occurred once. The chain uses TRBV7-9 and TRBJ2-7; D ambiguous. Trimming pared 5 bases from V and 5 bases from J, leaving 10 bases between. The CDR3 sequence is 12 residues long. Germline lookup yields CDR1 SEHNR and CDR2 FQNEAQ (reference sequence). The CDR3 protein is CASSQQVHEQYF. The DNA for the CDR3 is TGTGCCAGCAGCCAGCAGGTCCACGAGCAGTACTTC.

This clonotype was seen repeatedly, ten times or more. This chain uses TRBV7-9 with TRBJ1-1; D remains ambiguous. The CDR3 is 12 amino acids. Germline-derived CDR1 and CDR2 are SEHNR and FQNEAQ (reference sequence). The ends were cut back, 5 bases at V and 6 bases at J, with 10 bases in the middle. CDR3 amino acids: CASSPSSAEAFF. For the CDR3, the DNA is TGTGCCAGCAGCCCCAGTTCGGCTGAAGCTTTCTTT.

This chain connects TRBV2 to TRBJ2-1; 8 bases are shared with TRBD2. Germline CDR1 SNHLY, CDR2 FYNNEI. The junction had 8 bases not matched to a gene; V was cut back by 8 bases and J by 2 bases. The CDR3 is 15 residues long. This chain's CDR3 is CASPLGTSPYNEQFF. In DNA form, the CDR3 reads TGTGCCAGCCCCCTCGGGACTAGTCCCTACAATGAGCAGTTCTTC.

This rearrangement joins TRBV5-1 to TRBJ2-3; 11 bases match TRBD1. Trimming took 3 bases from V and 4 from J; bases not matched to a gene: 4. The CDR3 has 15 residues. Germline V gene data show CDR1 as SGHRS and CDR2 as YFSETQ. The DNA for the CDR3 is TGCGCCAGCAGCTGGGGACAGGGGGATGCAGATACGCAGTATTTT. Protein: CASSWGQGDADTQYF.

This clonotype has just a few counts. The DNA of the CDR3 is TGTGCCACCCAAGCGGGTGGCGGCTACGAGCAGTACTTC. It codes for CATQAGGGYEQYF. The chain recombines TRBV10-3 with TRBJ2-7, with a tentative D call TRBD2 (6 bases). Germline values: CDR1 ENHRY, CDR2 SYGVKD. The ends were cut back, 10 bases at V and 3 bases at J, with 16 bases in the middle. The CDR3 contains 13 residues.

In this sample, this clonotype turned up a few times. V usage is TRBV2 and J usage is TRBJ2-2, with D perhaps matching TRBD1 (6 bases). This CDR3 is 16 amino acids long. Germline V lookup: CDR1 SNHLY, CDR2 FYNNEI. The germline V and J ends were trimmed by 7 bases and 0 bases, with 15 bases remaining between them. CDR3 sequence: CASTPTGTTNTGELFF. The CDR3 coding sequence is TGTGCCAGCACCCCAACCGGGACAACGAACACCGGGGAGCTGTTTTTT.

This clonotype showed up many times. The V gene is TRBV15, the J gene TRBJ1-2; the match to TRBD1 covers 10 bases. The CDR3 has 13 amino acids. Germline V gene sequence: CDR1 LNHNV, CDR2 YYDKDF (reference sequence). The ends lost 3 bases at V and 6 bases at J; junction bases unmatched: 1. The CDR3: CATSSGTGDGYTF. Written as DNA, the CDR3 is TGTGCCACCAGCAGCGGGACAGGGGATGGCTACACCTTC.

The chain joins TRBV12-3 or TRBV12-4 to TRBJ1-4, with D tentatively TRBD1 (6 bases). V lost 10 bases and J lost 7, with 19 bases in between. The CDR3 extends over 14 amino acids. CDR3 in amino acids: CATTFRDTGEKLFF. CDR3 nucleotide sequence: TGTGCCACCACTTTCCGGGACACCGGTGAAAAACTGTTTTTT.

The CDR3, as DNA: TGTGCCAGCAGTGAACCAGACTCCTACGAGCAGTACTTC. Protein: CASSEPDSYEQYF. This chain joins TRBV2 and TRBJ2-7; D remains ambiguous. The CDR3 is 13 residues long. Trimming pared 2 bases from V and 0 bases from J, leaving 5 bases between. Per the germline V gene, CDR1 is SNHLY and CDR2 is FYNNEI. Based on the CDR3 plus reference TRBV2 and TRBJ2-7, the full variable domain is EPEVTQTPSHQVTQMGQEVILRCVPISNHLYFYWYRQILGQKVEFLVSFYNNEISEKSEIFDDQFSVERPDGSNFTLKIRSTKLEDSAMYFCASSEPDSYEQYFGPGTRLTVT.

The CDR3: CASSLEASGGEVSYNEQFF. The CDR3 DNA reads as TGTGCCAGCAGCTTAGAGGCTAGCGGGGGGGAAGTGTCCTACAATGAGCAGTTCTTC. J is TRBJ2-1 and V is TRBV7-6, with TRBD2 matching 12 bases. Germline CDR1 and CDR2: SGHVS and FNYEAQ. The CDR3 sequence is 19 residues long. V gave up 1 base and J gave up 1 base; unmatched junction bases: 8.

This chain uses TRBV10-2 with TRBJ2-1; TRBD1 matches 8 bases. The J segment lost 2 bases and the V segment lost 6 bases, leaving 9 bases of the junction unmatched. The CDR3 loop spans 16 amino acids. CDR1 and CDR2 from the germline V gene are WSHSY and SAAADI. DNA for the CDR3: TGCGCCAGCAGACAAAGCGGACAGGGAACCTACAATGAGCAGTTCTTC. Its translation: CASRQSGQGTYNEQFF.

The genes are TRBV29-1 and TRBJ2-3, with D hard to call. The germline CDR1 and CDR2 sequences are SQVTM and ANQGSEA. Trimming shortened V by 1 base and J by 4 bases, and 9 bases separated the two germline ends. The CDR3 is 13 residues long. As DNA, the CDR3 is TGCAGCGTTGAAGTCGGCAGTGCAGATACGCAGTATTTT. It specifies CSVEVGSADTQYF.

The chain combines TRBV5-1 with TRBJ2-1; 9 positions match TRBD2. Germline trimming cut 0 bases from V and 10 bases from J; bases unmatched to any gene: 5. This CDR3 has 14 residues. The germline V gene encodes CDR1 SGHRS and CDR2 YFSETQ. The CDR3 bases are TGCGCCAGCAGCTTGGAGCTTAGCGGGAGAGAGCAGTTCTTC. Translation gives CASSLELSGREQFF.

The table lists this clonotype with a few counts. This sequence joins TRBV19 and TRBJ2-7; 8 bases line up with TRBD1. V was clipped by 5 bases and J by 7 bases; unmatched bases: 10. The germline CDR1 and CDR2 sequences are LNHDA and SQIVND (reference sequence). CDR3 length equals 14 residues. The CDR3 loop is CASSPLQGVFEQYF. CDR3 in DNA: TGTGCCAGTAGTCCGCTACAGGGGGTTTTTGAGCAGTACTTC.

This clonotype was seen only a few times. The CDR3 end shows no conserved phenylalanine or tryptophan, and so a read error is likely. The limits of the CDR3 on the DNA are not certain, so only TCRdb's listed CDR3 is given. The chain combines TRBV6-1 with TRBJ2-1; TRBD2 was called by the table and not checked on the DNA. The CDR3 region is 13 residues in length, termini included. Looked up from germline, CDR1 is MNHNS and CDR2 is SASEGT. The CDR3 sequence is CASSELAGLAVSL.